This T cell receptor (beta chain) was sequenced for a study of long-term antiretroviral therapy in people with HIV. Findings of the study overall: Repertoire dominance by clones expanded before ART was seen at all time points. Even long-term ART left TRB diversity below transplant donor controls, despite gains.

People in the study who had HIV all got their treatment in the United States. V lost 0 bases and J lost 6, with 15 bases in between. CDR1 is SGHRS, CDR2 YFSETQ, per germline. CDR3 length: 16 residues. About this clone itself: Antigen: not known.

Survey-level resolution applied to immunoSEQ assay v3.0. For every sample, sequencing targeted roughly 35,000-55,000 T-cell genomes. The assay was immunoSEQ multiplex PCR, and TCRdb's table has in-frame clones only and misses some. In the table there are 15,000 or so clones, approximately 91% of which are singletons. The TCR sequence derives from a woman in her thirties or forties with HIV. This specimen consisted of unsorted PBMCs, obtained 0.6 years after starting antiretroviral therapy. V usage is TRBV5-1 and J usage is TRBJ1-4, with a weak D call TRBD1 (6 bases). The CDR3 DNA reads TGCGCCAGCAGCTTGGGATGGAGGGGGTCGGATGAAAAACTGTTTTTT. It specifies CASSLGWRGSDEKLFF. Combining the CDR3 with reference TRBV5-1 and TRBJ1-4 gives the whole variable domain KAGVTQTPRYLIKTRGQQVTLSCSPISGHRSVSWYQQTPGQGLQFLFEYFSETQRNKGNFPGRFSGRQFSNSRSEMNVSTLELGDSALYLCASSLGWRGSDEKLFFGSGTQLSVL.